This T cell receptor beta chain was recovered during a study of post-analysis software for immune sequencing data. This clonotype has only a few counts. As yet, its antigen is unknown. General study points: Compared with controls, patients had more of about five TRBV segments, including TRBV5-6, TRBV5-1 and TRBV20-1.

Trimming took 7 bases from V and 10 from J, leaving 17 bases between them. The CDR3 has 13 amino acids. Germline V gene lookup returns CDR1 SQVTM and CDR2 ANQGSEA. The TCR beta cDNA libraries contained unique molecular identifiers. TCRdb recomputed calls from the PCR reads with MiXCR, one row per CDR3 protein. The sample contains around 700,000 distinct CDR3 sequences, about 60% of which appear only once. This TCR was sampled from a girl aged 2 to 10 with multiple sclerosis. This sequence joins TRBV29-1 and TRBJ1-6; no firm D call. Sequenced sample: blood. The CDR3 sequence: CSDEWGGGSPLHF. CDR3 DNA sequence: TGCAGCGACGAGTGGGGAGGCGGGTCACCCCTCCACTTT.